One sample yielded the 10 T cell receptor beta chains listed below, sequenced in a study of cytomegalovirus exposure and HLA in healthy donors. The PCR used 60 Vbeta and 13 Jbeta primers. Only in-frame clones appear in the TCRdb table, and some are missing; sequencing was by immunoSEQ multiplex PCR. The table has under 200,000 clones, approximately 67% seen once. The source material was PBMCs. These receptors were taken from a young woman in good health and CMV-seropositive.

V and J are TRBV7-9 and TRBJ2-2, with TRBD2 as a possible D gene (6 bases). Trimming pared 3 bases from V and 3 bases from J, leaving 8 bases between. Germline V gene lookup returns CDR1 SEHNR and CDR2 FQNEAQ (reference sequence). This CDR3 region has 14 residues. This chain's CDR3 is CASSLGDYTGELFF. In nucleotides, the CDR3 is TGTGCCAGCAGCTTGGGGGACTACACCGGGGAGCTGTTTTTT.

V is TRBV10-2 and J is TRBJ1-1; 7 positions match TRBD1. Germline V gene data show CDR1 as WSHSY and CDR2 as SAAADI. J gave up 7 bases and V 1 base, and 3 bases lay outside the gene matches. This CDR3 has 13 residues. The CDR3 region is CASSECRGCEAFF. The DNA for the CDR3 is TGCGCCAGCAGTGAGTGCAGGGGGTGTGAAGCTTTCTTT.

This chain links TRBV4-3 with TRBJ1-6, with D hard to call. With 2 bases removed from V and 9 bases from J, the gap between germline ends came to 11 bases. Germline-derived CDR1 and CDR2 are LGHNA and YSLEER. This CDR3 comprises 14 residues. CDR3 sequence: CASSQSGESSPLHF. The CDR3 region has the DNA TGCGCCAGCAGCCAATCCGGGGAGAGTTCACCCCTCCACTTT.

This clone came up a few times. The chain uses TRBV6-5 and TRBJ1-2; D possibly corresponds to TRBD1 (5 bases). CDR1 is MNHEY and CDR2 is SVGAGI in the germline V gene. V was clipped by 5 bases and J by 7 bases, with 14 bases between them. CDR3 length: 13 amino acids. This CDR3 reads CASSTAGHAGYTF. CDR3 in DNA: TGTGCCAGCAGTACCGCCGGACATGCTGGCTACACCTTC.

The chain joins TRBV9 to TRBJ1-2; TRBD1 matches at 7 bases. The ends lost 6 bases at V and 3 bases at J; junction bases unmatched: 11. The CDR3 is made up of 15 amino acids. Germline-derived CDR1 and CDR2 are SGDLS and YYNGEE. The DNA of the CDR3 is TGTGCCAGCACCGGTTCCAACAGGGGACACTATGGCTACACCTTC. Translated: CASTGSNRGHYGYTF.

V is TRBV30 and J is TRBJ1-2; no clear D. The CDR3 runs 11 residues. Germline V gene sequence: CDR1 GTSNPN, CDR2 SVGIG (reference sequence). Trimming removed 7 bases at V and 4 bases at J, with 10 bases between. The DNA for the CDR3 is TGTGCCTCGAGACGGAGCTATGGCTACACCTTC. This translates into CASRRSYGYTF.

This sequence joins TRBV7-3 and TRBJ2-1; D perhaps matches TRBD2 (6 bases). Between the trimmed V and J ends, which lost 2 bases and 3 bases, there was a span of 14 bases. This CDR3 spans 16 amino acids. The germline CDR1 and CDR2 sequences are SGHTA and FQGTGA. The CDR3: CASSLGGSANYNEQFF. CDR3 in DNA: TGTGCCAGCAGCTTAGGGGGGAGCGCGAACTACAATGAGCAGTTCTTC.

The CDR3 DNA follows: TGTGCCAGCAGCTTGGGCGGACAGTCCTACGAGCAGTACTTC. It yields the protein CASSLGGQSYEQYF. J is TRBJ2-7 and V is TRBV5-6; D possibly corresponds to TRBD1 (6 bases). The ends were cut back, 0 bases at V and 1 base at J, with 8 bases in the middle. Per the germline V gene, CDR1 is SGHDT and CDR2 is YYEEEE. This CDR3 region has 14 residues. Full variable domain (outside the CDR3, taken from reference TRBV5-6 and TRBJ2-7): DAGVTQSPTHLIKTRGQQVTLRCSPKSGHDTVSWYQQALGQGPQFIFQYYEEEERQRGNFPDRFSGHQFPNYSSELNVNALLLGDSALYLCASSLGGQSYEQYFGPGTRLTVT.

The chain links TRBV7-9 to TRBJ1-2; tentatively, D is TRBD1 (5 bases). This CDR3 is built from 16 residues. Germline-derived CDR1 and CDR2 are SEHNR and FQNEAQ (reference sequence). V dropped 1 base and J dropped 6 bases, with 18 bases sitting between them. The CDR3: CASSLVPYRGGDGYTF. CDR3 in DNA: TGTGCCAGCAGCTTAGTCCCCTATAGGGGAGGCGATGGCTACACCTTC.

This clone was seen a few times. The genes are TRBV13 and TRBJ1-1; D gene ambiguous. Germline V lookup: CDR1 PRHDT, CDR2 FYEKMQ (reference sequence). The V gene lost 4 bases and the J gene lost 11 bases, with 20 bases spanning the gap. This CDR3 comprises 14 residues. The DNA for the CDR3 is TGTGCCAGCAGCTCCGCACCCCCAAGAACAGAGGCTTTCTTT. Protein: CASSSAPPRTEAFF. The full variable domain, with the rest looked up from reference TRBV13 and TRBJ1-1, is AAGVIQSPRHLIKEKRETATLKCYPIPRHDTVYWYQQGPGQDPQFLISFYEKMQSDKGSIPDRFSAQQFSDYHSELNMSSLELGDSALYFCASSSAPPRTEAFFGQGTRLTVV.